These 24 T cell receptor beta chains were sequenced from one sample in a study of shared clonotypes between healthy human individuals. Sequencing was performed with immunoSEQ multiplex PCR; in TCRdb, only in-frame clones are kept and a portion is missing. This sample yields around 620,000 clones, of which approximately 95% are seen a single time; about 0.11% belongs to the top ten. Naive CD8 cells comprised CD45RO-negative, CCR7-positively selected cells, excluding terminally differentiated effector memory CD45RA+ cells. Sequenced: naive CD8+ T cells sorted from blood. These receptors were collected from a woman under 40 in good health.

The genes are TRBV10-3 and TRBJ2-2; 7 bases map to TRBD1. The CDR3 spans 13 residues. The ends lost 10 bases at V and 0 bases at J; junction bases unmatched: 2. The germline V gene has CDR1 ENHRY and CDR2 SYGVKD. As DNA, the CDR3 is TGTGCCACGGGACAGACGAACACCGGGGAGCTGTTTTTT. It encodes CATGQTNTGELFF.

The chain is built from TRBV7-9 and TRBJ2-2; the match to TRBD1 covers 7 bases. The germline CDR1 and CDR2 sequences are SEHNR and FQNEAQ (reference sequence). V shed 5 bases and J 3 bases; nucleotides not matched to a gene: 15. The CDR3 is 18 amino acids. This CDR3 reads CASSPTKGALGDTGELFF. The CDR3 nucleotides are TGTGCCAGCAGCCCGACTAAGGGGGCCCTCGGGGACACCGGGGAGCTGTTTTTT.

The rearrangement links TRBV10-2 to TRBJ2-1, with D hard to call. The germline gives CDR1 WSHSY, CDR2 SAAADI. The CDR3 has 13 amino acids. V was clipped by 3 bases and J by 6 bases, with 9 bases between them. The CDR3 is CASSEMGSNEQFF. DNA for the CDR3: TGCGCCAGCAGTGAAATGGGAAGCAATGAGCAGTTCTTC.

The chain employs TRBV15 and TRBJ2-5, with D maybe TRBD1 (6 bases). The CDR3 spans 20 residues. V lost 3 bases to trimming and J lost 3 bases, with 29 bases between them. In germline, CDR1 is LNHNV, CDR2 YYDKDF (reference sequence). CDR3 sequence reads: CATSRSRQERPFMNKETQYF. The CDR3 DNA follows: TGTGCCACCAGCAGGTCCCGACAGGAAAGGCCTTTCATGAATAAAGAGACCCAGTACTTC. The full variable domain, completed using reference TRBV15 and TRBJ2-5, is DAMVIQNPRYQVTQFGKPVTLSCSQTLNHNVMYWYQQKSSQAPKLLFHYYDKDFNNEADTPDNFQSRRPNTSFCFLDIRSPGLGDTAMYLCATSRSRQERPFMNKETQYFGPGTRLLVL.

The V call is TRBV5-6, the J call TRBJ1-3; TRBD1 matches 7 bases. There are 16 residues in the CDR3. With 4 bases clipped from V and 1 base from J, the junction kept 8 bases outside the gene matches. Germline values: CDR1 SGHDT, CDR2 YYEEEE. CDR3 nucleotides: TGTGCCAGCAGCCAGACAGGGTTAGTGTCTGGAAACACCATATATTTT. This encodes CASSQTGLVSGNTIYF.

This sequence joins TRBV9 and TRBJ2-1; TRBD1 or TRBD2 may be the D gene (5 bases each). Trimming cost V 6 bases and J 5 bases, with 12 bases left between them. Germline V gene lookup returns CDR1 SGDLS and CDR2 YYNGEE. This CDR3 comprises 13 residues. The DNA of the CDR3 is TGTGCCAGCACCGGGACCAAAAACAATGAGCAGTTCTTC. Translation gives CASTGTKNNEQFF. The full variable domain, rest sourced from reference TRBV9 and TRBJ2-1, is DSGVTQTPKHLITATGQRVTLRCSPRSGDLSVYWYQQSLDQGLQFLIQYYNGEERAKGNILERFSAQQFPDLHSELNLSSLELGDSALYFCASTGTKNNEQFFGPGTRLTVL.

Only one count was recorded for this clone. This specimen includes other DNA sequences encoding the same CDR3. This sequence joins TRBV28 and TRBJ2-5, with D possibly matching TRBD2 (6 bases). Judging by the DNA end, TRBJ2-7 fits better; the J call may be wrong. The CDR3 is 13 amino acids. CDR1 and CDR2 (germline): MDHEN, SYDVKM. CDR3 amino acids: CASSLGGSYEQYF. CDR3 sequence (DNA): TGTGCCAGCAGTTTGGGGGGCTCCTACGAGCAGTACTTC.

V is TRBV7-8 and J is TRBJ1-1; D not certain. V was pared by 4 bases and J by 7 bases, with 13 bases between. Germline V CDR1 and CDR2: SGHVS, FQNEAQ. CDR3 length equals 13 residues. The CDR3 sequence is CASSWSAGIEAFF. CDR3 sequence (DNA): TGTGCCAGCAGCTGGTCGGCGGGTATTGAAGCTTTCTTT. Combining the CDR3 with reference TRBV7-8 and TRBJ1-1 gives the whole variable domain GAGVSQSPRYKVAKRGQDVALRCDPISGHVSLFWYQQALGQGPEFLTYFQNEAQLDKSGLPSDRFFAERPEGSVSTLKIQRTQQEDSAVYLCASSWSAGIEAFFGQGTRLTVV.

This clone was detected once. V and J are TRBV7-9 and TRBJ1-2, with 11 bases identical to TRBD1. The germline V gene encodes CDR1 SEHNR and CDR2 FQNEAQ (reference sequence). The CDR3 is 15 amino acids. The V and J ends lost 5 bases and 4 bases, in that order; junction bases with no gene match: 6. The CDR3 loop reads CASSRGTGGLYGYTF. The CDR3 region has the DNA TGTGCCAGCAGCCGAGGGACAGGGGGTCTCTATGGCTACACCTTC.

The V gene is TRBV6-1, the J gene TRBJ1-5; D is uncertain. V was clipped by 2 bases and J by 2 bases, with 13 bases between them. Germline V gene data show CDR1 as MNHNS and CDR2 as SASEGT. CDR3 length equals 16 residues. The CDR3 sequence: CASSEKGGIGNQPQHF. The DNA of the CDR3 is TGTGCCAGCAGTGAAAAAGGAGGGATTGGCAATCAGCCCCAGCATTTT.

This chain links TRBV7-6 with TRBJ2-7; D might be TRBD1 (6 bases). The CDR3 has 15 residues. V lost 5 bases and J 0 bases, leaving 14 bases between the germline ends. Germline V lookup: CDR1 SGHVS, CDR2 FNYEAQ. CDR3 DNA: TGTGCCAGCAGCCCTAGATGGACAGACTCCTACGAGCAGTACTTC. Translating it yields CASSPRWTDSYEQYF.

In its sample, this clone was seen a few times. The V call is TRBV27, the J call TRBJ2-2; weak D call: TRBD1 (6 bases). This CDR3 is built from 13 residues. Per the germline V gene, CDR1 is MNHEY and CDR2 is SMNVEV (reference sequence). The ends were cut back, 11 bases at V and 7 bases at J, with 17 bases in the middle. CDR3 DNA sequence: TGTGCCTCCCGGGACACAGGTGGCGGGGAGCTGTTTTTT. Encoded protein: CASRDTGGGELFF.

This chain uses TRBV28 with TRBJ2-7; a weak D match, TRBD2 (5 bases). This CDR3 contains 15 residues. Trimming left V 6 bases short and J 3 bases short, with 18 bases between. Germline CDR1 MDHEN, CDR2 SYDVKM. The CDR3: CASRQRAERIYEQYF. The CDR3 DNA reads TGTGCCAGCAGGCAGAGGGCGGAGCGGATCTACGAGCAGTACTTC.

The chain employs TRBV10-1 and TRBJ2-5; no firm D call. V was cut by 3 bases and J by 1 base, with 6 bases left in between. This CDR3 has 13 amino acids. CDR1 is WNHNN and CDR2 is SYGVQD in the germline V gene (reference sequence). The CDR3 nucleotides read TGCGCCAGCAGTGACCGGCCCCAAGAGACCCAGTACTTC. This encodes CASSDRPQETQYF.

This chain links TRBV28 with TRBJ2-7, with 12 bases fitting TRBD1. V was pared by 5 bases and J by 4 bases, with 9 bases of the junction left unmatched. This CDR3 has 16 residues. The V gene's germline CDR1 is MDHEN and CDR2 SYDVKM. The DNA of the CDR3 is TGTGCCAGCAGTAGCAACCGGGACAGGGGGCGATACGAGCAGTACTTC. Its protein is CASSSNRDRGRYEQYF.

V gene TRBV19 combines with J gene TRBJ1-2, with D unclear. The germline gives CDR1 LNHDA, CDR2 SQIVND (reference sequence). The CDR3 is made up of 13 amino acids. Trimming cost V 1 base and J 6 bases, with 9 bases left between them. CDR3 DNA sequence: TGTGCCAGTAGTATAGTTTTTCCGGATGGCTACACCTTC. Its translation: CASSIVFPDGYTF.

The chain recombines TRBV28 with TRBJ2-1, with a tentative D call TRBD1 (6 bases). This CDR3 is 15 amino acids long. Germline CDR1 and CDR2: MDHEN and SYDVKM. Trimming shortened V by 2 bases and J by 9 bases, and 17 bases separated the two germline ends. The CDR3 DNA sequence: TGTGCCAGCAGTTTAAACCTCAGGGGTGGCTTTGAGCAGTTCTTC. Translating gives CASSLNLRGGFEQFF.

V is TRBV5-1 and J is TRBJ2-6, with a weak D call TRBD1 (6 bases). Germline V gives CDR1 SGHRS, CDR2 YFSETQ. The V gene lost 2 bases and the J gene lost 4 bases, with 10 bases spanning the gap. CDR3 length equals 15 residues. The CDR3 here is CASSLTGLGANVLTF. The CDR3 DNA reads TGCGCCAGCAGCTTAACAGGGCTAGGGGCCAACGTCCTGACTTTC.

The J gene is TRBJ2-7, the V gene TRBV28; 13 bases line up with TRBD2. V lost 4 bases, J lost 4 bases, and 4 bases stayed unmatched. Germline CDR1 and CDR2: MDHEN and SYDVKM. The CDR3 is 15 amino acids. This CDR3 is CASSYPGLAGYEQYF. The CDR3 DNA is TGTGCCAGCAGTTATCCGGGACTAGCGGGGTACGAGCAGTACTTC.

A single count supports this clone. V usage is TRBV27 and J usage is TRBJ2-7, with 8 bases that match TRBD1. CDR1 is MNHEY, CDR2 SMNVEV, per germline (reference sequence). Germline trimming cut 3 bases from V and 3 bases from J; bases unmatched to any gene: 4. This CDR3 is 14 amino acids long. The CDR3 sequence: CASSFQGAIYEQYF. CDR3 DNA sequence: TGTGCCAGCAGTTTCCAGGGGGCTATCTACGAGCAGTACTTC.

This rearrangement joins TRBV7-9 to TRBJ2-3; TRBD1 matches at 8 bases. This CDR3 comprises 17 residues. Germline values: CDR1 SEHNR, CDR2 FQNEAQ (reference sequence). With 0 bases clipped from V and 2 bases from J, the junction kept 7 bases outside the gene matches. The CDR3 DNA reads TGTGCCAGCAGCTTAGCGACCGGACAGGGCCCCACAGATACGCAGTATTTT. Encoded protein: CASSLATGQGPTDTQYF.

This chain links TRBV11-1 with TRBJ2-1, with 11 positions matching TRBD2. V shed 4 bases, J shed 6 bases, and the junction held 11 bases outside the gene matches. This CDR3 has 17 residues. Per germline, CDR1 SGHAT and CDR2 FQDESV (reference sequence). Here the CDR3 reads CASSSGSGRAEGNEQFF. The DNA of the CDR3 is TGTGCCAGCAGCTCAGGTAGCGGGAGGGCCGAGGGCAATGAGCAGTTCTTC.

This sequence joins TRBV30 and TRBJ2-7, with 8 bases lining up with TRBD2. The V gene's germline CDR1 is GTSNPN and CDR2 SVGIG (reference sequence). CDR3 length: 15 residues. The junction had 10 bases not matched to a gene; V was cut back by 2 bases and J by 4 bases. CDR3 loop: CAWSIGGAGDYEQYF. The CDR3 DNA is TGTGCCTGGAGTATCGGGGGAGCGGGAGATTACGAGCAGTACTTC. The whole variable domain, remainder taken from reference TRBV30 and TRBJ2-7, is SQTIHQWPATLVQPVGSPLSLECTVEGTSNPNLYWYRQAAGRGLQLLFYSVGIGQISSEVPQNLSASRPQDRQFILSSKKLLLSDSGFYLCAWSIGGAGDYEQYFGPGTRLTVT.

This chain joins TRBV4-2 and TRBJ2-5, with unresolved D. Germline CDR1 LGHNA, CDR2 YNFKEQ. V lost 1 base, J lost 1 base, and 7 bases lay in between. The CDR3 contains 14 residues. CDR3 sequence (DNA): TGTGCCAGCAGCCAAGTTTCAGGCCAAGAGACCCAGTACTTC. Its protein is CASSQVSGQETQYF.